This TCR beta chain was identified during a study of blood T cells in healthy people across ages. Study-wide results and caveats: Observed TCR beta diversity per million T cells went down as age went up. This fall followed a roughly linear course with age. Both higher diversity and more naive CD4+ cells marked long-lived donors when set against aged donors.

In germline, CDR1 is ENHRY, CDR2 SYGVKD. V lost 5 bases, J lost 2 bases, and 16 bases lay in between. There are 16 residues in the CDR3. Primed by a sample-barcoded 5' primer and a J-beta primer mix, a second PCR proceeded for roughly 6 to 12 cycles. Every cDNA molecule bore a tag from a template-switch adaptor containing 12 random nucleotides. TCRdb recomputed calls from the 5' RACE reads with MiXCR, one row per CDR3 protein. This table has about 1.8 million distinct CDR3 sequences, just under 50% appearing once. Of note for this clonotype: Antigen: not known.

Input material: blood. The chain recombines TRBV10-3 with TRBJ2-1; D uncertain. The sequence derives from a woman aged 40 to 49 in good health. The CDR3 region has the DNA TGTGCCATCAGTCCCCAAACTGGGATAACCTACAATGAGCAGTTCTTC. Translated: CAISPQTGITYNEQFF.